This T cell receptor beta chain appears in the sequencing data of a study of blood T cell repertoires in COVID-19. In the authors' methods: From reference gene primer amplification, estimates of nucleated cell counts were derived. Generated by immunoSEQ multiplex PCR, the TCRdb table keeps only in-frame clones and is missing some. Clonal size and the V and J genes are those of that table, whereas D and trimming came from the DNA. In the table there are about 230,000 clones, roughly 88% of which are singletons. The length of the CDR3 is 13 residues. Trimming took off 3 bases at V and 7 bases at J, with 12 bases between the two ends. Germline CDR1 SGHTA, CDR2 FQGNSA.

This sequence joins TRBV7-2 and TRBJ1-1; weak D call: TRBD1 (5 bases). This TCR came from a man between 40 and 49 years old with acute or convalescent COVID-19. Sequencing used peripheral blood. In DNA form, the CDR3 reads TGTGCCAGCAGCTTTTTAGCAGGGAATGAAGCTTTCTTT. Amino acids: CASSFLAGNEAFF.